This T cell receptor (beta chain) is from a study of cytomegalovirus exposure and HLA in healthy donors (dated by TCRdb to the late 2010s). Describing the broader study: A later analysis indicated that the 120 validation repertoires were generated on the platform also employed for the 666 repertoires of the first cohort. To predict cytomegalovirus infection status, the study brought together high-throughput TCR immunosequencing, statistical association of individual TCRs with disease status, and machine learning. Besides the first cohort of around 700 subjects, a separate validation cohort made up of 95 to 150 different subjects was used. The study was designed to test whether signatures of past pathogen exposure could be identified by cataloging public T cell receptors. The investigation overall reported the following: Most TCR sequences were observed very rarely across donors, whereas some public TCRs were present in many individuals. A later analysis had no HLA typing for the validation cohort, so co-occurrence there was scored across all 130 or so repertoires. In the study, around 150 TCR beta chains were listed as associated with cytomegalovirus. Subsequent analysis determined that TCRs grouped into clusters in the first cohort also showed a tendency toward co-occurrence across the 90 to 150 validation repertoires, and approximately 94% of cluster scores exceeded 0. The authors suggested that the approach could potentially be generalized to other disease states and immunological phenotypes. A few of the identified cytomegalovirus-associated TCR beta chains were confirmed in vitro to be specific for cytomegalovirus antigens. The classifier was reported to diagnose cytomegalovirus status with high specificity and sensitivity in both the original cohort and the validation cohort.

The donors were included in the validation cohort of around 120 subjects, a group kept apart from the roughly 670-subject first cohort. Trimming costs V 1 base and J 5 bases, and their ends lie 8 bases apart. From the germline V gene (reference sequence), CDR1 is SEHNR and CDR2 is FQNEAQ. The CDR3 goes from the cysteine to the phenylalanine over 13 residues. Only CDR3 DNA is held: 39 bases, read in frame from base 1. With respect to this clone: It lacks a known antigen. No quality values exist for individual bases; no much larger clone is one base distant.

Libraries were made using the immunoSEQ multiplex PCR assay. In the authors' own workflow: A statistical classification framework was built for diagnosing cytomegalovirus status from the catalog of TCR beta chain sequences. As stored in TCRdb, this immuneACCESS dataset retains in-frame rearrangements with V and J assigned. A fraction of the clones does not appear; measured against another copy, unresolved V genes explain less than half of the discrepancy, and the remainder lacks a known reason. V and J calls and clone size follow that table, whereas D and trimming were derived from the DNA. This sample holds around 190,000 clones; about 81% were observed only once. Together, the top ten hold less than 1.5% of the sample.

The sequencing input was PBMCs. The V and J segments used are TRBV7-9 and TRBJ1-1; there is no confident call for the D gene. The source of this sequence is a woman under 40 in good health and CMV-seronegative. The bases read TGTGCCAGCAGCTTAGTAGATGAAACTGAAGCTTTCTTT. Its translation reads: CASSLVDETEAFF. The CDR3 plus the reference TRBV7-9 and TRBJ1-1 genes for the other parts give the full variable domain: DTGVSQNPRHKITKRGQNVTFRCDPISEHNRLYWYRQTLGQGPEFLTYFQNEAQLEKSRLLSDRFSAERPKGSFSTLEIQRTEQGDSAMYLCASSLVDETEAFFGQGTRLTVV.